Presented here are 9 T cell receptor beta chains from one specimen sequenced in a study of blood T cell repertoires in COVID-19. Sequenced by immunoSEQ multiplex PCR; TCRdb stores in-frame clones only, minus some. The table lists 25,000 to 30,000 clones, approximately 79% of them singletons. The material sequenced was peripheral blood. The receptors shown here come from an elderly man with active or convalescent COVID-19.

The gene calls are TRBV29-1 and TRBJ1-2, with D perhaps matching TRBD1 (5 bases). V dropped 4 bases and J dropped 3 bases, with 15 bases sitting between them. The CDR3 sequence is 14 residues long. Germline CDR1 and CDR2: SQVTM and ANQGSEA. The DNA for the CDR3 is TGCAGCGTTGGGGGGGTAATGGGAGACTATGGCTACACCTTC. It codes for CSVGGVMGDYGYTF.

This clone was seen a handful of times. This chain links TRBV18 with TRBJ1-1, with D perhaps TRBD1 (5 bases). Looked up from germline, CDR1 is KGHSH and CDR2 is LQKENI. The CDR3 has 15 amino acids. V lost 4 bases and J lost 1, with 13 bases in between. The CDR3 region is CASSLSGGANTEAFF. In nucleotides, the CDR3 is TGTGCCAGCTCACTGTCGGGGGGAGCGAACACTGAAGCTTTCTTT.

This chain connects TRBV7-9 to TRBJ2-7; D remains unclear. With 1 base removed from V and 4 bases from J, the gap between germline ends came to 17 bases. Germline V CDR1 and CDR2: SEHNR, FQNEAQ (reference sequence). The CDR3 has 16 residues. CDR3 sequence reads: CASSLVLSADHYEQYF. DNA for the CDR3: TGTGCCAGCAGCTTAGTTTTATCGGCGGATCATTACGAGCAGTACTTC. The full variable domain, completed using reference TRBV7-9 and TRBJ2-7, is DTGVSQNPRHKITKRGQNVTFRCDPISEHNRLYWYRQTLGQGPEFLTYFQNEAQLEKSRLLSDRFSAERPKGSFSTLEIQRTEQGDSAMYLCASSLVLSADHYEQYFGPGTRLTVT.

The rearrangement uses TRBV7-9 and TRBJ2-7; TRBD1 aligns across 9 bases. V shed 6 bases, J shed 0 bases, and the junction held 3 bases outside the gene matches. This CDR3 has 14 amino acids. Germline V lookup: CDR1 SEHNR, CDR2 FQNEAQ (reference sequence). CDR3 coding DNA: TGTGCCAGCAGACCGGGACAGGGCTCCTACGAGCAGTACTTC. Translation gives CASRPGQGSYEQYF. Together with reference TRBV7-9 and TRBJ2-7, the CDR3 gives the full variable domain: DTGVSQNPRHKITKRGQNVTFRCDPISEHNRLYWYRQTLGQGPEFLTYFQNEAQLEKSRLLSDRFSAERPKGSFSTLEIQRTEQGDSAMYLCASRPGQGSYEQYFGPGTRLTVT.

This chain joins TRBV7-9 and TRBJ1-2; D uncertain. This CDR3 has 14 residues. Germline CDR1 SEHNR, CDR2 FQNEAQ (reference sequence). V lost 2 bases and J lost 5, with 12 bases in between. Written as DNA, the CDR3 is TGTGCCAGCAGCTTACTATCGGGAGGTTATGGCTACACCTTC. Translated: CASSLLSGGYGYTF. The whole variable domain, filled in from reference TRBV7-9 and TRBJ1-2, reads DTGVSQNPRHKITKRGQNVTFRCDPISEHNRLYWYRQTLGQGPEFLTYFQNEAQLEKSRLLSDRFSAERPKGSFSTLEIQRTEQGDSAMYLCASSLLSGGYGYTFGSGTRLTVV.

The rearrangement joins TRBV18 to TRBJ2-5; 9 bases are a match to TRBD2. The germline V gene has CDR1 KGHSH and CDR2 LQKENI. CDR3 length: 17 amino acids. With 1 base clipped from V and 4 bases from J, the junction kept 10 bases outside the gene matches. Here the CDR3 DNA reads TGTGCCAGCTCACCACGGGCTAGCGGGGCTTCGAGAGAGACCCAGTACTTC. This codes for CASSPRASGASRETQYF.

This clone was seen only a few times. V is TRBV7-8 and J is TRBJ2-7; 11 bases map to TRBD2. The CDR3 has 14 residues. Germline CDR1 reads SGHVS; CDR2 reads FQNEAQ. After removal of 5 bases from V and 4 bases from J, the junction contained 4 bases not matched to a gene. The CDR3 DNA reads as TGTGCCAGCAGCCGGGGACTAGCGGAATACGAGCAGTACTTC. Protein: CASSRGLAEYEQYF.

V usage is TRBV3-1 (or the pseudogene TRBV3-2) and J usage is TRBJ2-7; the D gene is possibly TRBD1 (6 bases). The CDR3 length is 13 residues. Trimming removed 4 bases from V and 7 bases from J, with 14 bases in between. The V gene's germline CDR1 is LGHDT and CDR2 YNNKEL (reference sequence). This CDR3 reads CASSPNQRGEQYF. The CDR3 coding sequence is TGTGCCAGCAGCCCCAACCAGAGGGGGGAGCAGTACTTC.

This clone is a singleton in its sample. In nucleotides, the CDR3 is TGTGCCAGCAGCTTAGTTCTGGGGAGCCAGCCCCAGCATTTT. As protein: CASSLVLGSQPQHF. The V and J genes are TRBV7-2 and TRBJ1-5, with no clear D. Deletions cut 1 base from V and 7 bases from J, with 11 bases between. The CDR3 sequence is 14 residues long. CDR1 and CDR2 from the germline V gene are SGHTA and FQGNSA. The entire variable domain, with the rest obtained from reference TRBV7-2 and TRBJ1-5, is as follows: GAGVSQSPSNKVTEKGKDVELRCDPISGHTALYWYRQSLGQGLEFLIYFQGNSAPDKSGLPSDRFSAERTGGSVSTLTIQRTQQEDSAVYLCASSLVLGSQPQHFGDGTRLSIL.